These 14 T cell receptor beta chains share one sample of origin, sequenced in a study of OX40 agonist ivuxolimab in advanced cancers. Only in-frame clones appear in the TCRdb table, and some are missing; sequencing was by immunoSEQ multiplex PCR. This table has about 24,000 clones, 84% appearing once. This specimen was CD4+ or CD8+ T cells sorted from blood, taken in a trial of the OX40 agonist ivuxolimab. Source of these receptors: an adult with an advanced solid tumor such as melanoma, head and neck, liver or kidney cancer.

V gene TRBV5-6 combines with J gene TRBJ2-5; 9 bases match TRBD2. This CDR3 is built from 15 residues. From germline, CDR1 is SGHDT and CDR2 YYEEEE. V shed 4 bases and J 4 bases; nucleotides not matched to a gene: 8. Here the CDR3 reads CASSPVSGSRETQYF. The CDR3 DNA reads TGTGCCAGCAGCCCCGTTAGCGGGAGTCGAGAGACCCAGTACTTC.

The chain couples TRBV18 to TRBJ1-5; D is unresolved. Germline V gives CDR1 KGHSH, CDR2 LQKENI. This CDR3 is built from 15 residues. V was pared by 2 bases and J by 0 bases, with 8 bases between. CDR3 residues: CASSPGGPSNQPQHF. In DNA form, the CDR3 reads TGTGCCAGCTCACCAGGCGGCCCTAGCAATCAGCCCCAGCATTTT.

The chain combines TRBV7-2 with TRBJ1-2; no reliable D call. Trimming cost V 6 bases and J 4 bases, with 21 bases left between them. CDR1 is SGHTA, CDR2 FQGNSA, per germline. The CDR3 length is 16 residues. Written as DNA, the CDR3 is TGTGCCAGCAGTTCAGGAGCGATAGGGTTGGGCTATGGCTACACCTTC. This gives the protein CASSSGAIGLGYGYTF.

For the CDR3, the DNA is TGTGCCAGCAGCCAGGGGACTAGCGGTTACACCGGGGAGCTGTTTTTT. Its protein is CASSQGTSGYTGELFF. The rearrangement links TRBV9 to TRBJ2-2, with 11 nucleotides matching TRBD2. CDR3 size: 16 residues. The junction had 5 bases not matched to a gene; V was cut back by 4 bases and J by 3 bases. Germline lookup yields CDR1 SGDLS and CDR2 YYNGEE.

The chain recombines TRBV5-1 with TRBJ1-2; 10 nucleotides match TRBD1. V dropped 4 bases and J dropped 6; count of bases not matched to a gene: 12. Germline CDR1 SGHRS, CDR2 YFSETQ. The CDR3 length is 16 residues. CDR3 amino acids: CASSRYLGTGVDGYTF. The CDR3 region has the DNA TGCGCCAGCAGCCGTTACCTCGGGACAGGGGTTGATGGCTACACCTTC.

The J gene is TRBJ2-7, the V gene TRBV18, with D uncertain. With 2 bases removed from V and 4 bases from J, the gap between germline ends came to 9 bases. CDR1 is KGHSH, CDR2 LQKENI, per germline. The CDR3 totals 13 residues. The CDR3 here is CASSPTADYEQYF. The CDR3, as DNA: TGTGCCAGCTCACCAACGGCAGATTACGAGCAGTACTTC.

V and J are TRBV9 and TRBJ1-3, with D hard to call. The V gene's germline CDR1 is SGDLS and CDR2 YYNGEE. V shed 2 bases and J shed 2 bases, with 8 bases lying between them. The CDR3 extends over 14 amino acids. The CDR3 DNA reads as TGTGCCAGCAGCGTCGCAGGAGCTGGAAACACCATATATTTT. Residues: CASSVAGAGNTIYF.

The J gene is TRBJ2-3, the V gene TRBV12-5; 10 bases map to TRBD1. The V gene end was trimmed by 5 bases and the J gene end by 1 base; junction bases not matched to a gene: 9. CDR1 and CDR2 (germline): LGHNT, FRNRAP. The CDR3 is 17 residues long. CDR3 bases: TGTGCTAGTGGTGCGGGGGACAGGGGAGTGGGCACAGATACGCAGTATTTT. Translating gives CASGAGDRGVGTDTQYF.

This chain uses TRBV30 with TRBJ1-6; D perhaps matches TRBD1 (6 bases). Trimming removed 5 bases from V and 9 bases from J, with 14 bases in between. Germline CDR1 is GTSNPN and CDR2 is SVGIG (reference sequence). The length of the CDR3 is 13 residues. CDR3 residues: CAWGGRGFSPLHF. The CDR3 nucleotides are TGTGCCTGGGGAGGAAGGGGGTTTTCACCCCTCCACTTT.

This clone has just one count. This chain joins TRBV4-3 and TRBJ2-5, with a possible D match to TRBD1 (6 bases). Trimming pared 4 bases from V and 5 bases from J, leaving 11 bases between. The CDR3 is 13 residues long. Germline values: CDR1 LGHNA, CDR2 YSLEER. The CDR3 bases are TGCGCCAGCAGCCTGGGGGCGCGGGAGACCCAGTACTTC. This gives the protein CASSLGARETQYF.

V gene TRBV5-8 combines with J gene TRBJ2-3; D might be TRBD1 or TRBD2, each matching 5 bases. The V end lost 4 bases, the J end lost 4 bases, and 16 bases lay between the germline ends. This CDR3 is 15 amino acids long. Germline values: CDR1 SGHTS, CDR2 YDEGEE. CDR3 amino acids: CASSPGTRLADTQYF. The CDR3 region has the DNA TGTGCCAGCAGCCCCGGGACCAGATTAGCAGATACGCAGTATTTT.

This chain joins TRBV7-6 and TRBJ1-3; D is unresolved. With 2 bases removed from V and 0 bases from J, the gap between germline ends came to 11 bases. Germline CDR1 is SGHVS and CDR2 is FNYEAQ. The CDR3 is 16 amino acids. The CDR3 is CASSLSGILSGNTIYF. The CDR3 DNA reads TGTGCCAGCAGCTTATCGGGGATCCTCTCTGGAAACACCATATATTTT. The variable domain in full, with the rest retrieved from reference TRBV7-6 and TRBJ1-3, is GAGVSQSPRYKVTKRGQDVALRCDPISGHVSLYWYRQALGQGPEFLTYFNYEAQQDKSGLPNDRFSAERPEGSISTLTIQRTEQRDSAMYRCASSLSGILSGNTIYFGEGSWLTVV.

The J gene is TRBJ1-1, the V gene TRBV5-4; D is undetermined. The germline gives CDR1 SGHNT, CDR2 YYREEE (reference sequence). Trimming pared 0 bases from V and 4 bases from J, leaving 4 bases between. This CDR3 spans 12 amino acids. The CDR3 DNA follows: TGTGCCAGCAGCTTGGGGCGCACTGAAGCTTTCTTT. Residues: CASSLGRTEAFF.

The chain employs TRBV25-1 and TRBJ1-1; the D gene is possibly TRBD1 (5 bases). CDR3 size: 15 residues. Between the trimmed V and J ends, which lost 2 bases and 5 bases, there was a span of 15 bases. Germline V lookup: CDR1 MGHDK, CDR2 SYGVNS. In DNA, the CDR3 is TGTGCCAGCAGTGAACTGGGCCAGGGAGAGACTGAAGCTTTCTTT. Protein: CASSELGQGETEAFF.